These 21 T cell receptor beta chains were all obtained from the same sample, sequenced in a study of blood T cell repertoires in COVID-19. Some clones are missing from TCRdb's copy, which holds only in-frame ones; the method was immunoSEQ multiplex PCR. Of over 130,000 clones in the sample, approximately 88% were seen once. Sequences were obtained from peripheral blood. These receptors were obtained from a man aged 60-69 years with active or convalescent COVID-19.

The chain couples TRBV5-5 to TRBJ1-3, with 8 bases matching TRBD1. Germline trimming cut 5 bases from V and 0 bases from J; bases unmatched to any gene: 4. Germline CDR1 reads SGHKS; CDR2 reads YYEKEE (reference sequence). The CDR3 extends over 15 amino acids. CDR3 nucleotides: TGTGCCAGCAGAACCGGGACAGGCTCTGGAAACACCATATATTTT. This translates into CASRTGTGSGNTIYF.

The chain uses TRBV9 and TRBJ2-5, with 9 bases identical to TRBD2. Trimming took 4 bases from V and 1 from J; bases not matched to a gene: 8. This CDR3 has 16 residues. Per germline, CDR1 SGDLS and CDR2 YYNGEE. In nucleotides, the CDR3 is TGTGCCAGCAGCACCCGGGGCGGGAGGGCCCAAGAGACCCAGTACTTC. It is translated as CASSTRGGRAQETQYF.

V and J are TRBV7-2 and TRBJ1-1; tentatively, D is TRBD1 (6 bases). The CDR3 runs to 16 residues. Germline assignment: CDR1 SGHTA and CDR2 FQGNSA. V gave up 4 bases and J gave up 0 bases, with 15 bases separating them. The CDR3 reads CASSSRGGQLNTEAFF. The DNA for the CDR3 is TGTGCCAGCAGCTCGAGAGGAGGACAGCTGAACACTGAAGCTTTCTTT.

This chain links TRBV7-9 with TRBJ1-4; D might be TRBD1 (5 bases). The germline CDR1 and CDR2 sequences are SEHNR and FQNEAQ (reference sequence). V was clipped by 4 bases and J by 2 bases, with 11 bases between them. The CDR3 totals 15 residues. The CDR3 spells CASSSAGRTNEKLFF. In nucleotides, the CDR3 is TGTGCCAGCAGCTCCGCAGGGAGGACTAATGAAAAACTGTTTTTT.

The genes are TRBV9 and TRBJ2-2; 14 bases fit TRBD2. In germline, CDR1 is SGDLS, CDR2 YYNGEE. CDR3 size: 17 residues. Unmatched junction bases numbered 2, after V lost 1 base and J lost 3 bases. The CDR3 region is CASSVLGLAGDTGELFF. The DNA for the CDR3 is TGTGCCAGCAGCGTACTGGGACTAGCGGGGGACACCGGGGAGCTGTTTTTT.

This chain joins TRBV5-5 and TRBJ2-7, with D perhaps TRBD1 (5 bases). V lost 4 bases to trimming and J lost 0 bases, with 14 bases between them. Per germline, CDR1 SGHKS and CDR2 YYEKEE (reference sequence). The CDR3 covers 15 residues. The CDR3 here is CASSPQGSSSYEQYF. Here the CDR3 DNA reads TGTGCCAGCAGCCCGCAGGGCAGTTCCTCCTACGAGCAGTACTTC.

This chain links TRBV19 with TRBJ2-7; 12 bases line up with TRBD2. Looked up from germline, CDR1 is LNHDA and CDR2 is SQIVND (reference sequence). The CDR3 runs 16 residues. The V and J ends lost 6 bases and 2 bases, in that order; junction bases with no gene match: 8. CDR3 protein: CASSPRWTSGTYEQYF. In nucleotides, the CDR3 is TGTGCCAGTAGCCCGAGGTGGACTAGCGGGACCTACGAGCAGTACTTC.

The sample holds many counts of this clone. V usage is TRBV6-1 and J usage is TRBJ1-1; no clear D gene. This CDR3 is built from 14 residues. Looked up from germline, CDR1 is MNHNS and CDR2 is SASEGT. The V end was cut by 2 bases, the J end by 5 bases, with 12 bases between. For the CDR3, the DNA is TGTGCCAGCAGTGAACGAGGAGGGTGGACTGAAGCTTTCTTT. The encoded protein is CASSERGGWTEAFF.

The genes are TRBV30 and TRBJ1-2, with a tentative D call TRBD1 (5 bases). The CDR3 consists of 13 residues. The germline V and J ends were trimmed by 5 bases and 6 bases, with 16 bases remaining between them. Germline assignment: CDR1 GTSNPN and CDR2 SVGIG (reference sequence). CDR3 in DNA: TGTGCCTGGTTCCCGAGGACAAAAAATGGCTACACCTTC. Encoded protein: CAWFPRTKNGYTF. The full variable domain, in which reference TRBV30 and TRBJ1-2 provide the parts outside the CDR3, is SQTIHQWPATLVQPVGSPLSLECTVEGTSNPNLYWYRQAAGRGLQLLFYSVGIGQISSEVPQNLSASRPQDRQFILSSKKLLLSDSGFYLCAWFPRTKNGYTFGSGTRLTVV.

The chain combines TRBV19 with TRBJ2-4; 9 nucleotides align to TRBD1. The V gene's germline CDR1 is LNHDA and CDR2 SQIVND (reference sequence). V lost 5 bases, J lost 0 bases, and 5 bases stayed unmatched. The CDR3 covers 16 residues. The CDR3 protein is CASSLNRGRAKNIQYF. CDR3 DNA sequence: TGTGCCAGTAGTCTAAACAGGGGGCGAGCCAAAAACATTCAGTACTTC.

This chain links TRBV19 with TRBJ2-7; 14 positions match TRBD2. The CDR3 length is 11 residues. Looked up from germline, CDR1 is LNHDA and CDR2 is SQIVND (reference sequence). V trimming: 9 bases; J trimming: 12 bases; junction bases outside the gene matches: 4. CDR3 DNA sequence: TGTGCCAGCGGGACTAGCGGGAGAACGTACTTC. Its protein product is CASGTSGRTYF.

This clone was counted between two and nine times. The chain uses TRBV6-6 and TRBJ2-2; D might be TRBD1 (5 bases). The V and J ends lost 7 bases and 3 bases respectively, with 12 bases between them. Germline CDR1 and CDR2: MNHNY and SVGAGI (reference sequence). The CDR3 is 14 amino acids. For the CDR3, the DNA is TGTGCCAGCAACTGGGGCCGGGACACCGGGGAGCTGTTTTTT. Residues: CASNWGRDTGELFF.

CDR3 residues: CASSYSGLASGELFF. The CDR3 DNA follows: TGTGCCAGCAGCTATTCGGGACTAGCCTCCGGGGAGCTGTTTTTT. The chain combines TRBV11-2 with TRBJ2-2; 9 nucleotides line up with TRBD2. The CDR3 is 15 amino acids. Trimming took 4 bases from V and 6 from J; bases not matched to a gene: 6. Germline values: CDR1 SGHAT, CDR2 FQNNGV.

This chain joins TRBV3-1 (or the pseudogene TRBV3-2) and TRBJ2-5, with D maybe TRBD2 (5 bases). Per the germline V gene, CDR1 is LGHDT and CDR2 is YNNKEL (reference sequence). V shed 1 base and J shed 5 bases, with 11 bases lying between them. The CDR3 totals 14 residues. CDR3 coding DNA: TGTGCCAGCAGCCAAGCGGGCCGCGGGGAGACCCAGTACTTC. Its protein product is CASSQAGRGETQYF.

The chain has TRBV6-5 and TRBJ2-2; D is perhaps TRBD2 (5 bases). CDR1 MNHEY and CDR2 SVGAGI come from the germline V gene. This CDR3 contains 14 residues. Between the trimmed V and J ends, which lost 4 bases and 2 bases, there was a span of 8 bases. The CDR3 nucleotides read TGTGCCAGCAGTTTCGGAGGAAACACCGGGGAGCTGTTTTTT. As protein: CASSFGGNTGELFF.

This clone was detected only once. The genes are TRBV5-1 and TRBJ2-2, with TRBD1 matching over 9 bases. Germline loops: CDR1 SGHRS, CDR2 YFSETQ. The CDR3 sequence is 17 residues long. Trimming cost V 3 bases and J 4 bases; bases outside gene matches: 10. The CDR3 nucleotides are TGCGCCAGCAGCTCTCCCCGGGACAGGGATACCACCGGGGAGCTGTTTTTT. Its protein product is CASSSPRDRDTTGELFF.

The CDR3 loop reads CASSRTGGGNTEAFF. CDR3 in DNA: TGTGCCAGCAGCAGGACAGGGGGCGGGAACACTGAAGCTTTCTTT. The chain is built from TRBV9 and TRBJ1-1, with TRBD1 identical over 11 bases. Germline assignment: CDR1 SGDLS and CDR2 YYNGEE. CDR3 length equals 15 residues. Trimming took 4 bases from V and 1 from J; bases not matched to a gene: 3.

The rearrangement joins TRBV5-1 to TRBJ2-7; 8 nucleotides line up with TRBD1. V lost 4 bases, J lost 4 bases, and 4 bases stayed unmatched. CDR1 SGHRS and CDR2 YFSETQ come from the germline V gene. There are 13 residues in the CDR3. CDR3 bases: TGCGCCAGCAGCCGACAGGGGAAGTACGAGCAGTACTTC. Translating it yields CASSRQGKYEQYF.

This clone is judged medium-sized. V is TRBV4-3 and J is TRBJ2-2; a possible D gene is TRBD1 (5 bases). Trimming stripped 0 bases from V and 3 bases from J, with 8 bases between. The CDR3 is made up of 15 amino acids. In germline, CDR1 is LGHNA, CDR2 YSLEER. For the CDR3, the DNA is TGCGCCAGCAGCCAAGACCAGGGTTACACCGGGGAGCTGTTTTTT. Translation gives CASSQDQGYTGELFF.

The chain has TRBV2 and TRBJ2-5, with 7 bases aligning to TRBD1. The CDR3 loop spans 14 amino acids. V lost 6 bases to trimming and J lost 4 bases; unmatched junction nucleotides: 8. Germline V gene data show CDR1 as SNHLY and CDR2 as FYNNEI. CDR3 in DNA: TGTGCCAGCAGAGCCTTACAGGGGTCAGAGACCCAGTACTTC. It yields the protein CASRALQGSETQYF.

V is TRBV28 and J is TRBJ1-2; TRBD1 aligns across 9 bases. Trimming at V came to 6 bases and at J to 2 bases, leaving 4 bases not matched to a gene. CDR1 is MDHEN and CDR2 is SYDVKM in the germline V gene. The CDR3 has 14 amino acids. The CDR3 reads CASRLQGANYGYTF. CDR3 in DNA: TGTGCCAGCAGATTACAGGGGGCGAACTATGGCTACACCTTC.